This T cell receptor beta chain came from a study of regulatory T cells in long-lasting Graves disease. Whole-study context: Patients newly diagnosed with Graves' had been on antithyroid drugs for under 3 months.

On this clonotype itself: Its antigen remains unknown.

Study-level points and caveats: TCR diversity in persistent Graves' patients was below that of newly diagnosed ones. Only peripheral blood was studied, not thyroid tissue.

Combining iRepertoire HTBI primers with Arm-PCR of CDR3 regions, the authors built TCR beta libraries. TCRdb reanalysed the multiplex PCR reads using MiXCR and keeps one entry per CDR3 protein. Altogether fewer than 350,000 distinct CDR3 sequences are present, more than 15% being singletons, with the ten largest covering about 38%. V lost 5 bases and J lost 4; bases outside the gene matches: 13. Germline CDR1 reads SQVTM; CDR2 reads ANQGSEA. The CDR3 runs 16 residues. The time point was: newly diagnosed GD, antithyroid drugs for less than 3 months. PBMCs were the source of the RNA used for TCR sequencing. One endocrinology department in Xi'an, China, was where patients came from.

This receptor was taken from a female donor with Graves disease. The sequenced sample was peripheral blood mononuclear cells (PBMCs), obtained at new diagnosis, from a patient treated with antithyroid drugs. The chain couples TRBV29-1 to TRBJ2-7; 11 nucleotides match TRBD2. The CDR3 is CSVLGIAGGPPYEQYF. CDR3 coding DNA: TGCAGCGTTTTGGGGATAGCGGGAGGGCCCCCTTACGAGCAGTACTTC.